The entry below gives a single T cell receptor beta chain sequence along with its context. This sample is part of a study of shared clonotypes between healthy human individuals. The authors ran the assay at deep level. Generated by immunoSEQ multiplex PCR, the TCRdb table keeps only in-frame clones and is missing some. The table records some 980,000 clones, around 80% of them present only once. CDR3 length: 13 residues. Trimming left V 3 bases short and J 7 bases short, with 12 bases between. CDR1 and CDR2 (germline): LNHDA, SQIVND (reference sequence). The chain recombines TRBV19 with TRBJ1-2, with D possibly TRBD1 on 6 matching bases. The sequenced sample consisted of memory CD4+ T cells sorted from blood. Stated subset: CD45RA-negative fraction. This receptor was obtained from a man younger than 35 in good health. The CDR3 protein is CASSMGGTLGYTF. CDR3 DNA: TGTGCCAGTAGTATGGGTGGGACACTTGGCTACACCTTC.